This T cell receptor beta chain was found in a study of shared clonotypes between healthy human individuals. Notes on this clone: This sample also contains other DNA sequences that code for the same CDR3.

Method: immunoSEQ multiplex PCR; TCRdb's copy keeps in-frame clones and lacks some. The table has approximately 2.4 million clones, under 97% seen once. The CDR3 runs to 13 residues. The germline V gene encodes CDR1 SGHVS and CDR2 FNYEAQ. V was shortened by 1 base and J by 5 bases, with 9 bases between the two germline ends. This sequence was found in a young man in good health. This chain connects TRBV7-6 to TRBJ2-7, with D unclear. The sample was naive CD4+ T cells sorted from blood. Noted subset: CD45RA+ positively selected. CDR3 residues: CASSLVGRDEQYF. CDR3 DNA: TGTGCCAGCAGCTTAGTTGGTAGGGACGAGCAGTACTTC.